Following are 14 T cell receptor beta chains from one sample sequenced in a study of regulatory T cells in long-lasting Graves disease. Both iRepertoire HTBI primers and Arm-PCR of CDR3 regions were used to build the TCR beta libraries. MiXCR was run by TCRdb on the multiplex PCR reads, yielding one entry per CDR3 protein. The sample lists about 200,000 distinct CDR3 sequences; about 19% were seen once. Time point meaning: newly diagnosed GD, antithyroid drugs for less than 3 months. PBMC-derived RNA was used for the TCR library. This same sample was also part of a study on T cells in Graves' hyperthyroidism and ophthalmopathy.

Sequences were derived from peripheral blood mononuclear cells (PBMCs), sampled at new diagnosis, from a patient treated with antithyroid drugs. Receptor source: a woman aged 30 to 39 with Graves disease.

This clonotype was recorded at least ten times. The chain couples TRBV11-1 to TRBJ2-1, with no clear D. The V gene's germline CDR1 is SGHAT and CDR2 FQDESV (reference sequence). The CDR3 has 15 amino acids. Trimming took off 5 bases at V and 0 bases at J, with 11 bases between the two ends. For the CDR3, the DNA is TGTGCCAGCAGCCGTTCGATCCTCTCCTACAATGAGCAGTTCTTC. This gives the protein CASSRSILSYNEQFF.

This clonotype was picked up many times. The V call is TRBV19, the J call TRBJ1-2; 7 bases are a match to TRBD1. The germline V gene encodes CDR1 LNHDA and CDR2 SQIVND (reference sequence). This CDR3 has 16 amino acids. V gave up 6 bases and J gave up 5 bases; unmatched junction bases: 15. CDR3 amino acids: CASSRSGGSRGYGYTF. The DNA for the CDR3 is TGTGCCAGTAGCCGCTCAGGGGGGTCTCGCGGTTATGGCTACACCTTC. Using reference TRBV19 and TRBJ1-2 for the parts outside the CDR3, the full variable domain is DGGITQSPKYLFRKEGQNVTLSCEQNLNHDAMYWYRQDPGQGLRLIYYSQIVNDFQKGDIAEGYSVSREKKESFPLTVTSAQKNPTAFYLCASSRSGGSRGYGYTFGSGTRLTVV.

This clonotype was recorded at least ten times. The chain uses TRBV20-1 and TRBJ1-6, with D unresolved. In germline, CDR1 is DFQATT, CDR2 SNEGSKA (reference sequence). The CDR3 sequence is 16 residues long. Trimming left V 0 bases short and J 6 bases short, with 15 bases between. The CDR3 here is CSARDPRGGGNSPLHF. Here the CDR3 DNA reads TGCAGTGCTAGAGATCCCCGAGGAGGTGGTAATTCACCCCTCCACTTT.

This clonotype was seen at least ten times. This chain links TRBV6-1 with TRBJ2-1; 11 nucleotides match TRBD2. Germline V lookup: CDR1 MNHNS, CDR2 SASEGT. The CDR3 has 15 residues. Germline trimming cut 5 bases from V and 8 bases from J; bases unmatched to any gene: 8. Here the CDR3 DNA reads TGTGCCAGCAGTCGGGGTAGCGGGGGGGCCGATGAGCAGTTCTTC. This translates into CASSRGSGGADEQFF.

The table lists this clonotype with many counts. The chain recombines TRBV12-3 or TRBV12-4 with TRBJ1-1, with D perhaps TRBD1 (5 bases). The CDR3 spans 13 residues. V lost 3 bases, J lost 3 bases, and 8 bases lay in between. Here the CDR3 DNA reads TGTGCCAGCAGTTTTCAGGGAGACACTGAAGCTTTCTTT. Its protein product is CASSFQGDTEAFF.

The table lists this clonotype with many counts. J is TRBJ2-7 and V is TRBV2; TRBD2 agrees at 7 bases. Germline CDR1 is SNHLY and CDR2 is FYNNEI. The CDR3 is made up of 13 amino acids. With 8 bases clipped from V and 1 base from J, the junction kept 5 bases outside the gene matches. The CDR3 loop reads CASGRETSYEQYF. As DNA, the CDR3 is TGTGCCAGCGGGCGGGAGACGTCCTACGAGCAGTACTTC.

This clonotype was detected ten times or more. The rearrangement links TRBV20-1 to TRBJ1-2; D is uncertain. Germline-derived CDR1 and CDR2 are DFQATT and SNEGSKA (reference sequence). V shed 1 base and J shed 5 bases, with 17 bases lying between them. The CDR3 has 15 amino acids. This CDR3 reads CSARVRSGPPYGYTF. The CDR3 nucleotides are TGCAGTGCTAGAGTGCGGTCAGGCCCGCCGTATGGCTACACCTTC.

V usage is TRBV7-3 and J usage is TRBJ2-7, with D possibly being TRBD1 or TRBD2 (6 bases each). The CDR3 runs to 13 residues. V was shortened by 2 bases and J by 5 bases, with 10 bases between the two germline ends. Germline lookup yields CDR1 SGHTA and CDR2 FQGTGA. CDR3: CASSLGGGDEQYF. CDR3 DNA: TGTGCCAGCAGCTTAGGAGGGGGAGACGAGCAGTACTTC. Using reference TRBV7-3 and TRBJ2-7 for the parts outside the CDR3, the full variable domain is GAGVSQTPSNKVTEKGKYVELRCDPISGHTALYWYRQSLGQGPEFLIYFQGTGAADDSGLPNDRFFAVRPEGSVSTLKIQRTERGDSAVYLCASSLGGGDEQYFGPGTRLTVT.

This clonotype was observed at least ten times. The rearrangement joins TRBV6-1 to TRBJ1-4, with D possibly matching TRBD1 (5 bases). The V end lost 8 bases, the J end lost 7 bases, and 14 bases lay between the germline ends. Germline V gene data show CDR1 as MNHNS and CDR2 as SASEGT. The CDR3 runs to 13 residues. The CDR3, as DNA: TGTGCCAGCGGGCGGGGGGTGGGTGAAAAACTGTTTTTT. Translated, it gives CASGRGVGEKLFF.

The chain has TRBV6-2 or TRBV6-3 and TRBJ2-7, with D possibly matching TRBD1 (6 bases). Germline assignment: CDR1 MNHEY and CDR2 SVGEGT. This CDR3 is 14 amino acids long. The ends were cut back, 5 bases at V and 1 base at J, with 12 bases in the middle. CDR3 protein: CASSDRTASYEQYF. CDR3 in DNA: TGTGCCAGCAGTGACAGGACAGCGTCCTACGAGCAGTACTTC.

In its sample, this clonotype was seen many times. The chain joins TRBV28 to TRBJ2-7; 8 bases are a match to TRBD1. The germline V gene encodes CDR1 MDHEN and CDR2 SYDVKM. Unmatched junction bases numbered 9, after V lost 6 bases and J lost 2 bases. This CDR3 is built from 15 residues. In DNA form, the CDR3 reads TGTGCCAGCAGCAAAGGCGGGACAGGTACCTACGAGCAGTACTTC. As protein: CASSKGGTGTYEQYF. The full variable domain, completed using reference TRBV28 and TRBJ2-7, is DVKVTQSSRYLVKRTGEKVFLECVQDMDHENMFWYRQDPGLGLRLIYFSYDVKMKEKGDIPEGYSVSREKKERFSLILESASTNQTSMYLCASSKGGTGTYEQYFGPGTRLTVT.

In its sample, this clonotype was seen many times. The chain carries TRBV15 and TRBJ1-1, with 8 bases lining up with TRBD1. CDR1 LNHNV and CDR2 YYDKDF come from the germline V gene (reference sequence). V shed 2 bases and J 1 base; nucleotides not matched to a gene: 9. CDR3 length equals 17 residues. CDR3 in amino acids: CATSRPRQGRENTEAFF. CDR3 bases: TGTGCCACCAGCAGACCGAGACAGGGGAGGGAGAACACTGAAGCTTTCTTT.

As to this clonotype: It differs at one base from a far larger clone, so likely a read error. In nucleotides, the CDR3 is TGTGCCAGCAGTGAGTCAACCAAGAACACTGAAGCTTTCTTT. This gives the protein CASSESTKNTEAFF. The gene calls are TRBV6-1 and TRBJ1-1; D unclear. Germline V gene lookup returns CDR1 MNHNS and CDR2 SASEGT. The CDR3 runs 14 residues. V was shortened by 3 bases and J by 1 base, with 9 bases between the two germline ends.

This clonotype was recorded at least ten times. The rearrangement uses TRBV30 and TRBJ2-1; TRBD1 matches at 11 bases. Germline trimming cut 0 bases from V and 8 bases from J; bases unmatched to any gene: 9. The CDR3 length is 16 residues. CDR1 and CDR2 (germline): GTSNPN, SVGIG (reference sequence). CDR3 sequence reads: CAWSVRWPGQGDEQFF. In DNA form, the CDR3 reads TGTGCCTGGAGTGTACGTTGGCCGGGACAGGGGGATGAGCAGTTCTTC.